This is a list of T cell receptor beta chains from one sample in a study of PD-L1 blockade in urothelial cancer. Generated by immunoSEQ multiplex PCR, the TCRdb table keeps only in-frame clones and is missing some. The sample contains 95,000 to 100,000 clones, 87% of which appear only once. The sample in question was PBMCs, obtained around atezolizumab (anti-PD-L1) treatment. These receptors were obtained from a man in his sixties with urothelial cancer. The CDR3 runs from the conserved cysteine through the conserved F or W. Each record gives: V gene, J gene, D gene, clone size, CDR3 length, CDR3 protein, CDR3 DNA. A D gene is named only where the DNA matches it firmly. The listing skips clone size in some rows; elsewhere it reads once, few, many or a size class.

TRBV5-4,TRBJ2-7,TRBD2,NA,15,CASSVTSGFSYEQYF,TGTGCCAGCAGCGTGACTAGCGGGTTCTCCTACGAGCAGTACTTC
TRBV6-6,TRBJ1-1,TRBD1,NA,16,CASSYGQGAQDTEAFF,TGTGCCAGCAGTTACGGGCAGGGGGCGCAGGACACTGAAGCTTTCTTT
TRBV7-9,TRBJ1-5,NA,NA,14,CASSQGGSNQPQHF,TGTGCCAGCAGCCAGGGCGGTAGCAATCAGCCCCAGCATTTT
TRBV7-3,TRBJ1-1,TRBD1,NA,15,CASSLGQGSLTEAFF,TGTGCCAGCAGCTTGGGACAGGGAAGCCTCACTGAAGCTTTCTTT
TRBV2,TRBJ2-6,NA,NA,15,CASAVLTSGANVLTF,TGTGCCAGCGCCGTACTAACCTCTGGGGCCAACGTCCTGACTTTC
TRBV15,TRBJ2-2,NA,NA,15,CATRRGLANTGELFF,TGTGCCACCAGGCGGGGACTCGCGAACACCGGGGAGCTGTTTTTT
TRBV28,TRBJ2-7,NA,few,15,CASTGYTADSYEQYF,TGTGCCAGCACCGGTTATACCGCTGATTCCTACGAGCAGTACTTC
TRBV7-9,TRBJ2-3,TRBD2,NA,17,CASSFVMGLAGSDTQYF,TGTGCCAGCAGCTTTGTTATGGGACTAGCGGGGTCAGATACGCAGTATTTT
TRBV7-2,TRBJ1-4,TRBD1,NA,15,CASSPDDRVGEKLFF,TGTGCCAGCAGCCCGGATGACAGGGTAGGGGAAAAACTGTTTTTT
TRBV5-1,TRBJ1-2,TRBD1,NA,17,CASSRGQPTLLLYGYTF,TGCGCCAGCAGCCGGGGACAGCCAACCCTCTTACTCTATGGCTACACCTTC
TRBV9,TRBJ2-2,TRBD2,NA,16,CASSPSGRSYTGELFF,TGTGCCAGCAGCCCCAGCGGGAGGAGCTACACCGGGGAGCTGTTTTTT
TRBV27,TRBJ2-1,NA,once,16,CASSAGQPAGYNEQFF,TGTGCCAGCAGTGCGGGACAGCCAGCGGGTTACAATGAGCAGTTCTTC
TRBV25-1,TRBJ1-2,TRBD1,NA,17,CASSEHGQGGFSYGYTF,TGTGCCAGCAGTGAGCACGGCCAGGGGGGATTTAGCTATGGCTACACCTTC
TRBV9,TRBJ1-2,TRBD1,NA,15,CASSVEDRRAYGYTF,TGTGCCAGCAGCGTAGAGGACAGGAGGGCCTATGGCTACACCTTC
TRBV18,TRBJ2-1,TRBD2,NA,16,CASSPGAGGGGNEQFF,TGTGCCAGCTCACCAGGAGCGGGGGGCGGAGGAAATGAGCAGTTCTTC
TRBV30,TRBJ1-5,TRBD1,NA,15,CAWSARGQGNQPQHF,TGTGCCTGGAGTGCCCGGGGACAGGGCAATCAGCCCCAGCATTTT
TRBV29-1,TRBJ2-1,NA,NA,12,CSVARVHNEQFF,TGCAGCGTGGCCCGGGTCCACAATGAGCAGTTCTTC
TRBV5-1,TRBJ1-6,NA,NA,13,CASGDRENSPLHF,TGCGCCAGCGGTGACAGAGAGAATTCACCCCTCCACTTT
TRBV4-3,TRBJ2-7,NA,NA,16,CASSQDAPGGSYEQYF,TGCGCCAGCAGCCAAGATGCCCCCGGCGGGTCCTACGAGCAGTACTTC
TRBV4-1,TRBJ2-1,TRBD2,NA,15,CASSQAQREWGEQFF,TGCGCCAGCAGCCAAGCTCAGCGGGAGTGGGGTGAGCAGTTCTTC
TRBV4-2,TRBJ2-5,TRBD2,NA,16,CASSPYATSGGETQYF,TGTGCCAGCAGCCCTTACGCGACTAGCGGAGGGGAGACCCAGTACTTC
TRBV4-2,TRBJ2-7,NA,few,14,CASSPGMGNYEQYF,TGTGCCAGCAGCCCGGGGATGGGGAACTACGAGCAGTACTTC
TRBV5-1,TRBJ1-5,TRBD1,NA,15,CASSLGAGGGQPQHF,TGCGCCAGCAGCTTGGGGGCAGGGGGCGGTCAGCCCCAGCATTTT
TRBV25-1,TRBJ1-1,NA,NA,15,CASRRVEGGRTEAFF,TGTGCCAGCAGGAGGGTAGAGGGAGGAAGGACTGAAGCTTTCTTT
TRBV15,TRBJ1-5,NA,NA,15,CATSRYLDSDQPQHF,TGTGCCACCAGCAGATACCTGGACAGCGATCAGCCCCAGCATTTT
TRBV7-2,TRBJ2-5,NA,once,14,CASSFMGEGRTQYF,TGTGCCAGCAGCTTTATGGGCGAAGGAAGGACCCAGTACTTC
TRBV2,TRBJ1-4,NA,NA,14,CASRLGPRGEKLFF,TGTGCCAGCAGGCTCGGCCCGCGCGGCGAAAAACTGTTTTTT
TRBV19,TRBJ2-2,NA,NA,18,CASSLPLRVLRDTGELFF,TGTGCCAGTAGTCTTCCCTTGAGGGTCCTAAGGGACACCGGGGAGCTGTTTTTT
TRBV9,TRBJ1-4,TRBD1,NA,15,CASSETGTVHEKLFF,TGTGCCAGCAGCGAAACCGGGACAGTCCACGAAAAACTGTTTTTT
TRBV10-3,TRBJ2-7,NA,NA,12,CAISGTKGEQYF,TGTGCCATCAGTGGCACCAAGGGGGAGCAGTACTTC
TRBV28,TRBJ1-2,NA,NA,14,CASSSLTVYRGYTF,TGTGCCAGCAGTTCTTTGACAGTTTATCGTGGCTACACCTTC
TRBV10-3,TRBJ1-5,NA,NA,15,CAISESGGSNQPQHF,TGTGCCATCAGTGAGTCCGGGGGTAGCAATCAGCCCCAGCATTTT
TRBV7-2,TRBJ2-5,TRBD2,NA,13,CASSFREAQTQYF,TGTGCCAGCAGCTTTCGGGAGGCGCAGACCCAGTACTTC
TRBV5-4,TRBJ2-2,TRBD1,NA,16,CASSIGQGRGTGELFF,TGTGCCAGCAGCATCGGACAGGGCCGCGGAACCGGGGAGCTGTTTTTT
TRBV27,TRBJ1-1,NA,once,13,CASRDTANTEAFF,TGTGCCAGCAGGGATACAGCGAACACTGAAGCTTTCTTT
TRBV4-1,TRBJ2-5,NA,NA,15,CASSQIWGGPETQYF,TGCGCCAGCAGCCAAATTTGGGGGGGCCCGGAGACCCAGTACTTC
TRBV19,TRBJ2-5,TRBD1,NA,14,CASSRQGSWETQYF,TGTGCCAGTAGTCGACAGGGATCATGGGAGACCCAGTACTTC
TRBV9,TRBJ2-3,NA,NA,16,CASSVGSSMSTDTQYF,TGTGCCAGCAGCGTAGGTTCGAGTATGAGCACAGATACGCAGTATTTT
TRBV5-1,TRBJ1-5,NA,NA,13,CASRERDNQPQHF,TGCGCCAGCAGAGAGAGGGACAATCAGCCCCAGCATTTT
TRBV29-1,TRBJ1-2,TRBD1,NA,15,CSVEEGTGGVRGYTF,TGCAGCGTTGAAGAAGGGACAGGGGGCGTTCGGGGCTACACCTTC
TRBV7-3,TRBJ1-1,NA,once,15,CASSLGGGMNTEAFF,TGTGCCAGCAGCTTAGGTGGGGGGATGAACACTGAAGCTTTCTTT